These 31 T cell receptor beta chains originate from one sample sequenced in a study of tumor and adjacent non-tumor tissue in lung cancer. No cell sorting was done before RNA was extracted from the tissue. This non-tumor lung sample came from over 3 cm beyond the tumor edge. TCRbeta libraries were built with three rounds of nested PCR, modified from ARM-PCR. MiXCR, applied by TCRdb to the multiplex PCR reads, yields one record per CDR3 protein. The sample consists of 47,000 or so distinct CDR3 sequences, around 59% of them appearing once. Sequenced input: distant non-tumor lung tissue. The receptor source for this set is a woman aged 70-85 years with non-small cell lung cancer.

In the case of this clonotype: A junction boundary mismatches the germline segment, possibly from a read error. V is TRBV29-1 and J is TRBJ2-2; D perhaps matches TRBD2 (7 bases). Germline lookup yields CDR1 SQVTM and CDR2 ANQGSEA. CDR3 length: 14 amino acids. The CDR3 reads CSVEGRGNTGELLF. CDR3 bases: TGCAGCGTTGAGGGGAGGGGGAACACCGGGGAGCTGCTTTTT.

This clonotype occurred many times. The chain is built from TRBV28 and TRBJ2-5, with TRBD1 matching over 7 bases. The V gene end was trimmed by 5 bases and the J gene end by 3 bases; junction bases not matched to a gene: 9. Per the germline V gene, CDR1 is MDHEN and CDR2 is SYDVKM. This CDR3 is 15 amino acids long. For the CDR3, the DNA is TGTGCCAGCAGTGCCCCCCTACAGGGGAAAGAGACCCAGTACTTC. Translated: CASSAPLQGKETQYF.

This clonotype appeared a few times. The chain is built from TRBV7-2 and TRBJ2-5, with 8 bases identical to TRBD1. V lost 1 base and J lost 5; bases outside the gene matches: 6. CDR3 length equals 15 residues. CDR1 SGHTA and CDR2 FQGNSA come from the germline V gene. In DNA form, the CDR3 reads TGTGCCAGCAGCTTAGGGGCCAGGGGGCGGGAGACCCAGTACTTC. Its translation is CASSLGARGRETQYF. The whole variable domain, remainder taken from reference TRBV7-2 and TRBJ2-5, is GAGVSQSPSNKVTEKGKDVELRCDPISGHTALYWYRQSLGQGLEFLIYFQGNSAPDKSGLPSDRFSAERTGGSVSTLTIQRTQQEDSAVYLCASSLGARGRETQYFGPGTRLLVL.

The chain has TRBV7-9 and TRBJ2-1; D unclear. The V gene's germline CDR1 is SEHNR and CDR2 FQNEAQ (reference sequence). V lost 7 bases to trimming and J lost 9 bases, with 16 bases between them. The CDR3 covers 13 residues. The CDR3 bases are TGTGCCAGCAACCAGTCGGTCTACTGTGAGCAGTTCTTC. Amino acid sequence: CASNQSVYCEQFF.

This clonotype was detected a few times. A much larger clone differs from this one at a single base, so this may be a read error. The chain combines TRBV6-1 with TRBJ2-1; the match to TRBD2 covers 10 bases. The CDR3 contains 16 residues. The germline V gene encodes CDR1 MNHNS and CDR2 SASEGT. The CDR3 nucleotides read TGTGCCAACAGTGAAGAATTAGCGGGAGGAGGAAATGAGCAGTTCTTC. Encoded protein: CANSEELAGGGNEQFF.

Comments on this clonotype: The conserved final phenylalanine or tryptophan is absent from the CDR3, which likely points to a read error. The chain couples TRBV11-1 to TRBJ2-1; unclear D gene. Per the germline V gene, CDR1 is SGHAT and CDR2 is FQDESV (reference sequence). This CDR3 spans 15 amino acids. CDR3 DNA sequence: TGTGTCAGCAGTTTACTTGGTAGCTCCTACAATGAGCAGTTCTTA. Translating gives CVSSLLGSSYNEQFL.

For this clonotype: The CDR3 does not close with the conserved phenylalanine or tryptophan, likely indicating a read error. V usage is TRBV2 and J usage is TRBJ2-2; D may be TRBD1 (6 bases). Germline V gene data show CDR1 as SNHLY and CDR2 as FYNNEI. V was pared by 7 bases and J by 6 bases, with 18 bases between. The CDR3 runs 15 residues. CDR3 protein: CASINGQKAPGELFY. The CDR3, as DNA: TGTGCCAGCATTAACGGACAGAAGGCCCCCGGGGAGCTGTTTTAT.

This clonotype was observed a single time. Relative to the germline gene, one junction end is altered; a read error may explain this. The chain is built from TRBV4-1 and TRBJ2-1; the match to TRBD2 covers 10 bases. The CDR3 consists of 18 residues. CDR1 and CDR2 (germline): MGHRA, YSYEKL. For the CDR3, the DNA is TGCGCAAGCAGCCAAGAGGTGGTTCTAGCGGGAGTTGTAAATGAGCAGTTCTTC. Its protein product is CASSQEVVLAGVVNEQFF.

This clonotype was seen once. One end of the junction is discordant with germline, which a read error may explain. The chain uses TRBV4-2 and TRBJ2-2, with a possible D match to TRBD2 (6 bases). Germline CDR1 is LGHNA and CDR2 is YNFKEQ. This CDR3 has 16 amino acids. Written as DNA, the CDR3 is TGTGCCAGCAGCCAAGATTGGGCCATGAACACCCGGGAGCTGTTATTT. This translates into CASSQDWAMNTRELLF.

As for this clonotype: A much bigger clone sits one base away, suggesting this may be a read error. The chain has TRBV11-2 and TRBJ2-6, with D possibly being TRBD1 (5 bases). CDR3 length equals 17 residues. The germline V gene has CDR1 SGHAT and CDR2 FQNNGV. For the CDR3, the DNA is TGTGCCAGCAGCTTAGTAACGTTTTCCGCTGGGGCCAACGTCCTGATTTTC. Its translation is CASSLVTFSAGANVLIF.

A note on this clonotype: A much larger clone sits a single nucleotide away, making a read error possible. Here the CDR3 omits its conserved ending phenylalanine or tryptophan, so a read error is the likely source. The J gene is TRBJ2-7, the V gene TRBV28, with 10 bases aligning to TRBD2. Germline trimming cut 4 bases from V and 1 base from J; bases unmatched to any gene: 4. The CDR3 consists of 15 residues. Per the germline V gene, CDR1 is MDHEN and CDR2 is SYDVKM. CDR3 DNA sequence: TGTGCCAGCAGTTCCACTAGCGGGACGTCCTACGAGCAGTACTCC. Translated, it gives CASSSTSGTSYEQYS.

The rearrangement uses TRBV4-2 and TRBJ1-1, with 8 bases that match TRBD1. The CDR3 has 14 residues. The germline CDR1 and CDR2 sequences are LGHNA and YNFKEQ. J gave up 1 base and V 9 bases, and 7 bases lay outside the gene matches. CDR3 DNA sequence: TGTGCCAGGAACCCGGACAGGGCGAACACTGAAGCTTTCTTT. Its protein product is CARNPDRANTEAFF.

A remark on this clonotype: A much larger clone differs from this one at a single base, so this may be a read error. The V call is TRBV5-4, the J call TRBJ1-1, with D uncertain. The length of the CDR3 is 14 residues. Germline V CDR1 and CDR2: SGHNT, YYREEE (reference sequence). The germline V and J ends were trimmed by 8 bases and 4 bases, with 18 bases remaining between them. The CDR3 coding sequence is TGTGCCAGGAGCCCCGGGGTCCTGGCCACTGAAGCTTTCTTT. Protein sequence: CARSPGVLATEAFF.

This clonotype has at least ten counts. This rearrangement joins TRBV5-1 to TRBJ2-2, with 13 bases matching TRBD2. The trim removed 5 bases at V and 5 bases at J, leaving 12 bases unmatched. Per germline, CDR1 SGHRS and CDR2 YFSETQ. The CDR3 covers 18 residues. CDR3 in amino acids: CASRPGLAGYSKTGELFF. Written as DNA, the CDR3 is TGCGCCAGCAGGCCGGGACTAGCGGGGTATTCTAAGACCGGGGAGCTGTTTTTT.

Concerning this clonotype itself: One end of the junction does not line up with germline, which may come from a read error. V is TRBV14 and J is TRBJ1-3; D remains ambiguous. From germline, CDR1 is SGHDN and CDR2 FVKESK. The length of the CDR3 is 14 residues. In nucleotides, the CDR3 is TGTGCCAGCGGCCCGGGAAGATCTGGAGACACCATATATTTT. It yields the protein CASGPGRSGDTIYF.

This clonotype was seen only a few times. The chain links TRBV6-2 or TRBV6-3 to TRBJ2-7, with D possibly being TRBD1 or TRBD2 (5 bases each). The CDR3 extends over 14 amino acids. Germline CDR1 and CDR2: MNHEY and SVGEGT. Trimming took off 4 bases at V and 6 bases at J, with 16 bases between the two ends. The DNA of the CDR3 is TGTGCCAGCAGTTTGCGTGCGAGGGGCTTCGAGCAGTACTTC. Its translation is CASSLRARGFEQYF.

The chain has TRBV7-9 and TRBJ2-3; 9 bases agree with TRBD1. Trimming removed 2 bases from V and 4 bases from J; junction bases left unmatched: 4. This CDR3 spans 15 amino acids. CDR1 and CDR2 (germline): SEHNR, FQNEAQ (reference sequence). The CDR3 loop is CASSLSGTGPDTQYF. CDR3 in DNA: TGTGCCAGCAGCTTATCCGGGACAGGGCCAGATACGCAGTATTTT.

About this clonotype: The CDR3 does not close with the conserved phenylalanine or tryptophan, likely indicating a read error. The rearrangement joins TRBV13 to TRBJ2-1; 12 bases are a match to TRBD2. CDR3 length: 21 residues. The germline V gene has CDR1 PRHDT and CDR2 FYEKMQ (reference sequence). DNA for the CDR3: TGTGCCAACAGCTTAGTTCCCCCCCGACTAGCGGGAGTCAGCTCCTACAATGAGCAGTTCCTC. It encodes CANSLVPPRLAGVSSYNEQFL.

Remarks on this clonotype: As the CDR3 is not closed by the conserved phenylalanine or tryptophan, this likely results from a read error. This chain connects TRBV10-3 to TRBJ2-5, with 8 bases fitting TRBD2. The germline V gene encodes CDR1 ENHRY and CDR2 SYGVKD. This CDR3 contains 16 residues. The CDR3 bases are TGTGTCATCCGGGGAGGCAGCGGGGGACTAGAAGAGACCCAGTACTTG. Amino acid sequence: CVIRGGSGGLEETQYL.

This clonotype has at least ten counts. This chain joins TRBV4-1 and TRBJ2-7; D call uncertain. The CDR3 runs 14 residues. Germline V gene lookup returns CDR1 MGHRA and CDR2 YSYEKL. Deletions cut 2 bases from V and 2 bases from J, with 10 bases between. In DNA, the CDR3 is TGCGCCAGCAGCCAACCGGGTTGGGCCTACGAGCAGTACTTC. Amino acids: CASSQPGWAYEQYF.

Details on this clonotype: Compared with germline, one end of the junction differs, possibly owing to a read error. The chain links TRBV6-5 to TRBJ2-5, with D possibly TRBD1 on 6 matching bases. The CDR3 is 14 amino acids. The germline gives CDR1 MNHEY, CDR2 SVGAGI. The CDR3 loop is CASSYSQGLETQYF. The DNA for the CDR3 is TGCGCCAGCAGTTACTCGCAGGGGCTAGAGACCCAGTACTTC.

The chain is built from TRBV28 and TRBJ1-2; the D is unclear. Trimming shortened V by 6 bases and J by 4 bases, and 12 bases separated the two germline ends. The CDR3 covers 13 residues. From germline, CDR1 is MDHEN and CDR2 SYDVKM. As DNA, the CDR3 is TGTGCCAGCAGCTCCGGACGGGTCTATGGCTACACCTTC. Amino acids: CASSSGRVYGYTF.

The CDR3 spells CASSPNLHEAYGYTF. The CDR3 region has the DNA TGTGCCAGCAGTCCCAATCTACATGAGGCATATGGCTACACCTTC. The gene calls are TRBV5-4 and TRBJ1-2; D unresolved. Germline-derived CDR1 and CDR2 are SGHNT and YYREEE (reference sequence). V lost 5 bases and J 5 bases, leaving 19 bases between the germline ends. This CDR3 has 15 amino acids. Variable domain in full (rest from reference TRBV5-4 and TRBJ1-2): ETGVTQSPTHLIKTRGQQVTLRCSSQSGHNTVSWYQQALGQGPQFIFQYYREEENGRGNFPPRFSGLQFPNYSSELNVNALELDDSALYLCASSPNLHEAYGYTFGSGTRLTVV.

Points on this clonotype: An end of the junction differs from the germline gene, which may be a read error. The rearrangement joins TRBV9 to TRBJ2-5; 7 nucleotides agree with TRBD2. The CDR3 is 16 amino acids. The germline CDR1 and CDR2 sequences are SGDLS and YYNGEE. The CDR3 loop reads CAISTGLGGMQGTQYF. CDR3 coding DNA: TGTGCCATCAGCACCGGACTAGGCGGTATGCAAGGGACCCAGTACTTC.

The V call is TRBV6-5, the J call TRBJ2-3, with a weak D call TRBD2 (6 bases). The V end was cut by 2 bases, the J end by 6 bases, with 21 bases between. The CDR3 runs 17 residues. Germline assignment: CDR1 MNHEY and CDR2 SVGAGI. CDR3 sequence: CASSYPGGTHYPDTQYF. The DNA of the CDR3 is TGTGCCAGCAGTTACCCTGGGGGGACTCACTACCCGGATACGCAGTATTTT.

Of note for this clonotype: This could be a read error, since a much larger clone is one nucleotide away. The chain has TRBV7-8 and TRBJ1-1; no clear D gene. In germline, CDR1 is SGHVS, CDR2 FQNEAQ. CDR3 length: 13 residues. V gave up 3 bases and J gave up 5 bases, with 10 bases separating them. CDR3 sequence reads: CASSFQVETEAFF. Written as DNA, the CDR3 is TGTGCCAGCAGCTTCCAGGTGGAGACTGAAGCTTTCTTT.

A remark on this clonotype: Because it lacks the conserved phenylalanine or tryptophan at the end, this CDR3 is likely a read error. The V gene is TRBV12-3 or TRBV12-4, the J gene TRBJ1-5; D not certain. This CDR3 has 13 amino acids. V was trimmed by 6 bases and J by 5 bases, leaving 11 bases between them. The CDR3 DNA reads TGTGCCAGCAGCCATACAGAGGATCAGCCCCAGCATATT. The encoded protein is CASSHTEDQPQHI.

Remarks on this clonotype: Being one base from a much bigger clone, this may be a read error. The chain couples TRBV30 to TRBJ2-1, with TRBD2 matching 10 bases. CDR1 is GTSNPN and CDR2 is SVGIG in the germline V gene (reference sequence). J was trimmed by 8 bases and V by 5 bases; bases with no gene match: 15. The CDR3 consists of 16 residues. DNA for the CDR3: TGTGCCTGGGCGGGGGCAGCGGGAGGGTTATTCGATGAGCAGTTCTTC. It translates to CAWAGAAGGLFDEQFF.

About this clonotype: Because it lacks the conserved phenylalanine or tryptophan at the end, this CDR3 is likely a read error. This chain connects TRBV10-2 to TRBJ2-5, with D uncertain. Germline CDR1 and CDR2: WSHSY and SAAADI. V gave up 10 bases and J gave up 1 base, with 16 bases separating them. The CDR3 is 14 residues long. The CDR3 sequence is CATSAGAAQETQYL. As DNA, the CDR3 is TGCGCCACGAGTGCAGGTGCGGCCCAAGAGACCCAGTACCTC.

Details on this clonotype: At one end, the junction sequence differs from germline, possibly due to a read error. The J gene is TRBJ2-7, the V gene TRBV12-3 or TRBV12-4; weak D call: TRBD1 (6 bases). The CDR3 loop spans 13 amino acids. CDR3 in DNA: TGTACCAGCATACTAGGGGGAGTCGACGAGCAGTACTTC. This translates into CTSILGGVDEQYF.

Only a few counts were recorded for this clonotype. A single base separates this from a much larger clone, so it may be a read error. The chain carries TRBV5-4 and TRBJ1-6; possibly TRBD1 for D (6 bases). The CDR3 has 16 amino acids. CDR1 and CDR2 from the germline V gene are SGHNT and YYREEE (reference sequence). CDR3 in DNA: TGTGCCACCAGCTTGGCCCTCTCAGGGGCCAATTCACCCCTCCACTTT. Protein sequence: CATSLALSGANSPLHF.